What follows are 31 T cell receptor beta chains derived from one specimen sequenced in a study of T-cell memory formation after mild COVID-19. Using its own MiXCR run on the 5' RACE reads, TCRdb lists one record per CDR3 protein. The repertoire includes hundreds of thousands of distinct CDR3 sequences, about 20% of them detected once, and about 12% sits in the top ten. Material for sequencing was PBMCs or a T cell subset sorted from them (not recorded which). Every receptor here comes from an adult woman who had mild COVID-19 (a few samples of this study predate the infection). Cell type and time point are not known.

This clonotype was seen many times. The V gene is TRBV24-1, the J gene TRBJ2-1, with D possibly being TRBD2 (5 bases). From germline, CDR1 is KGHDR and CDR2 SFDVKD. The CDR3 extends over 17 amino acids. The germline V and J ends were trimmed by 5 bases and 5 bases, with 21 bases remaining between them. The CDR3 sequence is CATSGEGSVVGDNEQFF. The CDR3 DNA reads TGTGCCACCAGTGGAGAGGGTTCGGTAGTTGGCGACAATGAGCAGTTCTTC.

This clonotype has ten or more counts. V and J are TRBV6-9 and TRBJ2-7; 9 bases fit TRBD1. J lost 3 bases, V lost 0 bases, and 9 bases had no gene match. The CDR3 covers 17 residues. Germline CDR1 and CDR2: MNHGY and SVAAGI. The CDR3 nucleotides are TGTGCCAGCAGTTATTCAAATCGGGACAGGGAGGACTACGAGCAGTACTTC. Translated, it gives CASSYSNRDREDYEQYF.

The gene calls are TRBV6-2 or TRBV6-3 and TRBJ2-3; D unresolved. The CDR3 totals 12 residues. The V end lost 7 bases, the J end lost 1 base, and 6 bases lay between the germline ends. Germline V gene data show CDR1 as MNHEY and CDR2 as SVGEGT. CDR3 amino acids: CASMQGTDTQYF. CDR3 DNA: TGTGCCAGCATGCAGGGCACAGATACGCAGTATTTT.

The chain joins TRBV2 to TRBJ2-5; 7 bases match TRBD1. Germline lookup yields CDR1 SNHLY and CDR2 FYNNEI. J was trimmed by 3 bases and V by 7 bases; bases with no gene match: 8. This CDR3 comprises 14 residues. The DNA of the CDR3 is TGTGCCAGCACCCTTGGGACAGCTGAAGAGACCCAGTACTTC. Translating it yields CASTLGTAEETQYF.

This clonotype has only a few counts. This chain links TRBV5-1 with TRBJ2-3, with D maybe TRBD2 (5 bases). Trimming removed 3 bases from V and 1 base from J, with 9 bases in between. The CDR3 covers 14 residues. The germline CDR1 and CDR2 sequences are SGHRS and YFSETQ. This chain's CDR3 is CASSSDLRTDTQYF. In DNA, the CDR3 is TGCGCCAGCAGCTCGGACTTACGCACAGATACGCAGTATTTT.

This clonotype was picked up one time. This chain uses TRBV30 with TRBJ1-2; a possible D gene is TRBD1 (6 bases). Germline V lookup: CDR1 GTSNPN, CDR2 SVGIG (reference sequence). V was clipped by 8 bases and J by 3 bases, with 16 bases between them. The CDR3 runs 13 residues. CDR3 coding DNA: TGTGCCCGTCAGAACAGGGCAGACTATGGCTACACCTTC. Translated, it gives CARQNRADYGYTF.

The chain joins TRBV7-8 to TRBJ2-1; weak D call: TRBD2 (6 bases). V gave up 2 bases and J gave up 7 bases, with 18 bases separating them. Germline assignment: CDR1 SGHVS and CDR2 FQNEAQ. This CDR3 has 16 residues. Here the CDR3 DNA reads TGTGCCAGCAGCTTACGGGAGCGCACCACTTCGAATGAGCAGTTCTTC. Translation gives CASSLRERTTSNEQFF.

V and J are TRBV11-2 and TRBJ1-1; D unclear. Germline V gene lookup returns CDR1 SGHAT and CDR2 FQNNGV. V shed 2 bases and J shed 8 bases, with 6 bases lying between them. CDR3 length: 11 amino acids. CDR3 DNA: TGTGCCAGCAGCTTAAAGGTAGAAGCTTTCTTT. Translation: CASSLKVEAFF.

This clonotype has at least ten counts. V is TRBV5-4 and J is TRBJ2-7; TRBD1 or TRBD2 may be the D gene (7 bases each). Germline V lookup: CDR1 SGHNT, CDR2 YYREEE (reference sequence). V gave up 1 base and J gave up 7 bases, with 12 bases separating them. There are 13 residues in the CDR3. CDR3 in amino acids: CASSLRQGGEQYF. DNA for the CDR3: TGTGCCAGCAGCTTGAGGCAGGGGGGGGAGCAGTACTTC.

In this sample, this clonotype turned up a few times. V and J are TRBV15 and TRBJ2-2; possible D gene TRBD1, 6 bases. Germline V gives CDR1 LNHNV, CDR2 YYDKDF (reference sequence). Trimming removed 0 bases at V and 4 bases at J, with 12 bases between. This CDR3 comprises 16 residues. This CDR3 is CATSRDRQTGTGELFF. The CDR3 region has the DNA TGTGCCACCAGCAGAGATCGGCAGACAGGCACCGGGGAGCTGTTTTTT. Combining the CDR3 with reference TRBV15 and TRBJ2-2 gives the whole variable domain DAMVIQNPRYQVTQFGKPVTLSCSQTLNHNVMYWYQQKSSQAPKLLFHYYDKDFNNEADTPDNFQSRRPNTSFCFLDIRSPGLGDTAMYLCATSRDRQTGTGELFFGEGSRLTVL.

The chain is built from TRBV11-1 and TRBJ2-1; no clear D gene. Germline V gene sequence: CDR1 SGHAT, CDR2 FQDESV (reference sequence). The CDR3 has 16 amino acids. Trimming shortened V by 5 bases and J by 2 bases, and 16 bases separated the two germline ends. CDR3 sequence reads: CASSPKKGYPYNEQFF. The DNA of the CDR3 is TGTGCCAGCAGCCCTAAAAAGGGATACCCCTACAATGAGCAGTTCTTC.

The rearrangement joins TRBV10-3 to TRBJ2-5; D is unresolved. The CDR3 runs to 15 residues. Trimming removed 3 bases from V and 2 bases from J, with 13 bases in between. CDR1 and CDR2 (germline): ENHRY, SYGVKD. The CDR3 sequence: CAISDDDELQETQYF. For the CDR3, the DNA is TGTGCCATCAGTGACGACGACGAACTGCAAGAGACCCAGTACTTC.

This clonotype appeared a few times. The rearrangement links TRBV12-3 or TRBV12-4 to TRBJ2-2, with 10 bases fitting TRBD2. With 6 bases clipped from V and 2 bases from J, the junction kept 9 bases outside the gene matches. The CDR3 extends over 17 amino acids. Here the CDR3 reads CASSQRGGPFNTGELFF. In DNA form, the CDR3 reads TGTGCCAGCAGCCAGCGGGGGGGCCCTTTCAACACCGGGGAGCTGTTTTTT.

The CDR3 reads CASSPHPDGGRRTEAFF. As DNA, the CDR3 is TGTGCCAGCAGCCCCCATCCTGATGGGGGGCGTCGGACTGAAGCTTTCTTT. The chain recombines TRBV9 with TRBJ1-1; TRBD1 might be the D (6 bases). V was shortened by 4 bases and J by 5 bases, with 24 bases between the two germline ends. Germline V lookup: CDR1 SGDLS, CDR2 YYNGEE. CDR3 size: 17 residues. Variable domain in full (rest from reference TRBV9 and TRBJ1-1): DSGVTQTPKHLITATGQRVTLRCSPRSGDLSVYWYQQSLDQGLQFLIQYYNGEERAKGNILERFSAQQFPDLHSELNLSSLELGDSALYFCASSPHPDGGRRTEAFFGQGTRLTVV.

This clonotype has just a few counts. This rearrangement joins TRBV5-5 to TRBJ2-1; D may be TRBD1 (5 bases). The DNA end lines up better with TRBJ2-7; the J call may be wrong. The CDR3 runs 14 residues. The germline gives CDR1 SGHKS, CDR2 YYEKEE (reference sequence). CDR3 protein: CASSSKDSYYEQYF. The CDR3, as DNA: TGTGCCAGCAGCTCAAAAGACAGTTACTACGAGCAGTACTTC.

V gene TRBV19 combines with J gene TRBJ2-7, with TRBD1 matching 9 bases. Germline V gene lookup returns CDR1 LNHDA and CDR2 SQIVND (reference sequence). CDR3 size: 15 residues. J gave up 1 base and V 5 bases, and 6 bases lay outside the gene matches. The CDR3 sequence is CASSGGTGPSYEQYF. The CDR3 DNA reads as TGTGCCAGTAGTGGAGGGACAGGGCCTTCCTACGAGCAGTACTTC. Supplemented by reference TRBV19 and TRBJ2-7, the full variable domain reads DGGITQSPKYLFRKEGQNVTLSCEQNLNHDAMYWYRQDPGQGLRLIYYSQIVNDFQKGDIAEGYSVSREKKESFPLTVTSAQKNPTAFYLCASSGGTGPSYEQYFGPGTRLTVT.

This clonotype was observed a few times. The chain recombines TRBV15 with TRBJ2-7, with D hard to call. This CDR3 has 16 amino acids. The V end was cut by 5 bases, the J end by 0 bases, with 17 bases between. Germline CDR1 and CDR2: LNHNV and YYDKDF (reference sequence). In DNA form, the CDR3 reads TGTGCCACCAGCGAAAAATTACTCACTGCCTCCTACGAGCAGTACTTC. It yields the protein CATSEKLLTASYEQYF.

J is TRBJ1-1 and V is TRBV5-1; TRBD1 is a possible D gene (6 bases). Between the trimmed V and J ends, which lost 2 bases and 6 bases, there was a span of 20 bases. The germline gives CDR1 SGHRS, CDR2 YFSETQ. CDR3 length: 16 amino acids. Here the CDR3 DNA reads TGCGCCAGCAGCTTTTTACAGGGCGCGCAGGGAGCTGAAGCTTTCTTT. Translation: CASSFLQGAQGAEAFF. The whole variable domain, filled in from reference TRBV5-1 and TRBJ1-1, reads KAGVTQTPRYLIKTRGQQVTLSCSPISGHRSVSWYQQTPGQGLQFLFEYFSETQRNKGNFPGRFSGRQFSNSRSEMNVSTLELGDSALYLCASSFLQGAQGAEAFFGQGTRLTVV.

This clonotype was recorded once. The rearrangement links TRBV7-2 to TRBJ1-2, with 11 positions matching TRBD1. The CDR3 is made up of 16 amino acids. CDR1 and CDR2 from the germline V gene are SGHTA and FQGNSA. Trimming removed 0 bases from V and 8 bases from J; junction bases left unmatched: 8. CDR3 bases: TGTGCCAGCAGCTTAGCCGCGGTCGGGACAGGGGGAGGCTACACCTTC. Protein sequence: CASSLAAVGTGGGYTF.

The rearrangement uses TRBV7-2 and TRBJ2-1; 9 bases match TRBD2. Germline V lookup: CDR1 SGHTA, CDR2 FQGNSA. The CDR3 is 15 residues long. The V and J ends lost 4 bases and 5 bases, in that order; junction bases with no gene match: 6. CDR3: CASSYSGSTHNEQFF. The CDR3 bases are TGTGCCAGCAGCTATAGCGGGAGTACGCACAATGAGCAGTTCTTC.

This clonotype turned up a few times. The J gene is TRBJ2-5, the V gene TRBV25-1; unclear D gene. CDR3 length: 12 amino acids. Trimming removed 2 bases at V and 4 bases at J, with 5 bases between. Germline V CDR1 and CDR2: MGHDK, SYGVNS. The DNA of the CDR3 is TGTGCCAGCAGTGAAGACGCAGAGACCCAGTACTTC. The encoded protein is CASSEDAETQYF.

There are a few counts of this clonotype. This rearrangement joins TRBV29-1 to TRBJ2-2; 11 bases map to TRBD2. The germline V gene encodes CDR1 SQVTM and CDR2 ANQGSEA. This CDR3 spans 14 amino acids. V shed 7 bases and J 1 base; nucleotides not matched to a gene: 2. The CDR3: CSGGTSGNTGELFF. The DNA of the CDR3 is TGCAGCGGAGGGACTAGCGGGAACACCGGGGAGCTGTTTTTT.

This clonotype was recorded at least ten times. The chain uses TRBV7-9 and TRBJ2-1; D perhaps matches TRBD2 (5 bases). With 2 bases removed from V and 1 base from J, the gap between germline ends came to 9 bases. Germline V gene data show CDR1 as SEHNR and CDR2 as FQNEAQ (reference sequence). The CDR3 runs to 15 residues. This CDR3 reads CASSLLRGSYNEQFF. In nucleotides, the CDR3 is TGTGCCAGCAGCTTACTCCGCGGGTCCTACAATGAGCAGTTCTTC.

This chain uses TRBV6-1 with TRBJ1-5; tentatively, D is TRBD1 (6 bases). The germline CDR1 and CDR2 sequences are MNHNS and SASEGT. CDR3 length equals 16 residues. V was shortened by 8 bases and J by 0 bases, with 17 bases between the two germline ends. The CDR3 loop reads CASCLDRGYSNQPQHF. Written as DNA, the CDR3 is TGTGCCAGCTGTTTGGACAGAGGTTATAGCAATCAGCCCCAGCATTTT.

The chain employs TRBV29-1 and TRBJ2-7; unclear D gene. The CDR3 spans 13 residues. The germline CDR1 and CDR2 sequences are SQVTM and ANQGSEA. V lost 7 bases and J 1 base, leaving 14 bases between the germline ends. CDR3 bases: TGCAGCGCTCTTACCACCCAGTCCTACGAGCAGTACTTC. Residues: CSALTTQSYEQYF.

The chain uses TRBV6-6 and TRBJ1-1; tentatively, D is TRBD1 (5 bases). The ends were cut back, 3 bases at V and 0 bases at J, with 23 bases in the middle. CDR1 is MNHNY and CDR2 is SVGAGI in the germline V gene (reference sequence). The CDR3 runs to 19 residues. Here the CDR3 DNA reads TGTGCCAGCAGTTATAGTCAGGGTTTCGGGAACGTACTGAACACTGAAGCTTTCTTT. Encoded protein: CASSYSQGFGNVLNTEAFF.

V is TRBV4-1 and J is TRBJ2-7; D may be TRBD1 (6 bases). The CDR3 runs 15 residues. CDR1 MGHRA and CDR2 YSYEKL come from the germline V gene. V was shortened by 0 bases and J by 0 bases, with 9 bases between the two germline ends. The DNA for the CDR3 is TGCGCCAGCAGCCAAGACAGGGGTCCCTCCTACGAGCAGTACTTC. Its translation is CASSQDRGPSYEQYF.

Many counts were recorded for this clonotype. The rearrangement links TRBV7-2 to TRBJ2-7; no clear D gene. Germline loops: CDR1 SGHTA, CDR2 FQGNSA. This CDR3 is 13 amino acids long. With 1 base removed from V and 4 bases from J, the gap between germline ends came to 8 bases. The CDR3 region is CASSLGVGYEQYF. The CDR3 region has the DNA TGTGCCAGCAGCTTAGGGGTGGGATACGAGCAGTACTTC.

The sample holds a few counts of this clonotype. The chain carries TRBV20-1 and TRBJ2-7; unclear D gene. V shed 0 bases and J shed 5 bases, with 8 bases lying between them. This CDR3 contains 12 residues. Germline V lookup: CDR1 DFQATT, CDR2 SNEGSKA (reference sequence). The CDR3 DNA follows: TGCAGTGCTAGAGACGAACTGGACGAGCAGTACTTC. This sequence encodes CSARDELDEQYF.

The chain links TRBV2 to TRBJ1-2; D not certain. Trimming took 4 bases from V and 2 from J, leaving 8 bases between them. Germline-derived CDR1 and CDR2 are SNHLY and FYNNEI. The CDR3 length is 13 residues. The DNA for the CDR3 is TGTGCCAGCAGTGTCAGTGGGAACTATGGCTACACCTTC. This codes for CASSVSGNYGYTF.

This clonotype was recorded many times. The V gene is TRBV25-1, the J gene TRBJ2-2; D is tentatively TRBD1 or TRBD2 (5 bases each). Trimming removed 4 bases from V and 7 bases from J, with 10 bases in between. This CDR3 has 13 amino acids. From germline, CDR1 is MGHDK and CDR2 SYGVNS. This chain's CDR3 is CASSGGVIGELFF. The CDR3 region has the DNA TGTGCCAGCAGTGGAGGGGTTATCGGGGAGCTGTTTTTT.